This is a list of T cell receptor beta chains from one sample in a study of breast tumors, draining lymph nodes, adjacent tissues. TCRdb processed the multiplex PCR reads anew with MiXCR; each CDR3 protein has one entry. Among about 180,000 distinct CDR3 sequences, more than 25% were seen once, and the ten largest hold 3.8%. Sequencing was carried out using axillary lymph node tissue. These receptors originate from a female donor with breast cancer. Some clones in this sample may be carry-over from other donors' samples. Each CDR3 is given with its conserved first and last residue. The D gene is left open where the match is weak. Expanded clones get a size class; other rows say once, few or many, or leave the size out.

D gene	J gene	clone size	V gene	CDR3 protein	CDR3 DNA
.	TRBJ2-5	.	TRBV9	CASSADQGANALETQYF	TGTGCCAGCAGCGCCGATCAGGGAGCTAATGCGTTGGAGACCCAGTACTTC
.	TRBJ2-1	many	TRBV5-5	CASSLDYYVLNEQFF	TGTGCCAGCAGCTTGGACTATTACGTTCTCAATGAGCAGTTCTTC
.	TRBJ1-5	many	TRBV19	CASSENGQEDQPQHF	TGTGCCAGTAGTGAAAACGGGCAGGAAGATCAGCCCCAGCATTTT
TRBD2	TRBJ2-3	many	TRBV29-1	CSGTSSPPGDTQYF	TGCAGCGGGACTAGCTCCCCCCCGGGGGATACGCAGTATTTT
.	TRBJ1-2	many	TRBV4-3	CASSQDPGTYGYTF	TGCGCCAGCAGCCAAGATCCCGGGACCTATGGCTACACCTTC
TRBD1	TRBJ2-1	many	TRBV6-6	CASSHSGAGTGNNEQFF	TGTGCCAGCAGTCACTCGGGGGCCGGGACAGGTAACAATGAGCAGTTCTTC
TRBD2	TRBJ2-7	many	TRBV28	CASSLTSGGWEQYF	TGTGCCAGCAGCTTGACTAGCGGGGGGTGGGAGCAGTACTTC
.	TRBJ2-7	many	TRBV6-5	CAKYEQYF	TGTGCCAAATACGAGCAGTACTTC
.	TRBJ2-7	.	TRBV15	CATGLGLTYEQYF	TGTGCCACCGGTCTTGGCCTTACCTACGAGCAGTACTTC
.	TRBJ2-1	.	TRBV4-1	CASSQFGGWTDTQFF	TGCGCCAGCAGCCAATTCGGCGGGTGGACAGATACGCAGTTCTTC
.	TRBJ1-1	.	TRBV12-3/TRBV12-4	CASSPVGFQAFF	TGTGCCAGCAGTCCCGTGGGGTTCCAAGCTTTCTTT
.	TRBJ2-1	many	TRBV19	CASSMWNTEQFF	TGTGCCAGTAGTATGTGGAATACGGAGCAGTTCTTC
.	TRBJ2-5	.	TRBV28	CASSTNSGLGSDF	TGTGCCAGCAGTACCAACTCTGGACTCGGTTCTGACTTC
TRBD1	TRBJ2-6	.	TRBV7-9	CASRPGQGAGANVLTF	TGTGCCAGCAGACCGGGACAGGGGGCTGGGGCCAACGTCCTGACTTTC
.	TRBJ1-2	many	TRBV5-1	CASSLEGFGYTF	TGCGCCAGCAGCTTGGAAGGTTTTGGCTACACCTTC
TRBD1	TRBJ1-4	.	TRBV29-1	CSVGGRGTNEKPFF	TGCAGCGTAGGGGGCAGGGGCACTAATGAAAAACCGTTTTTT
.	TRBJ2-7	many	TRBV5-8	CASSLALGEQYF	TGTGCCAGCAGCTTGGCCCTCGGAGAGCAGTACTTC
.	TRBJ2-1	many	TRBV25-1	CASNSEQFF	TGTGCCAGCAATAGTGAGCAGTTCTTC
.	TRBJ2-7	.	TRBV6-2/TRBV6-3	CASSYSGQIPLEQYF	TGTGCCAGCAGTTACTCGGGCCAGATCCCCCTCGAGCAGTACTTC
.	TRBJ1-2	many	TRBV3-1	CASSQDAGPGGYGYTF	TGTGCCAGCAGCCAAGATGCGGGGCCCGGAGGCTATGGCTACACCTTC